These 22 T cell receptor beta chains were sequenced from one sample in a study of blood T cell repertoires in COVID-19 (dated by TCRdb to the early 2020s). The protocol used for the library was the immunoSEQ multiplex PCR assay. The table was pulled from immuneACCESS by TCRdb, which kept in-frame rearrangements only. Such tables lose some clones; where checked, under half of the loss comes from unresolved V genes, and the rest has no known cause. The sample table lists about 140,000 clones, more than 80% of them with a count of one. In total, the top ten clones hold 11% of the sample. The sample consisted of peripheral blood. These receptors came from a woman aged 80 or over with acute or convalescent COVID-19.

This chain links TRBV6-5 with TRBJ1-5; 11 positions match TRBD1. The CDR3 length is 13 residues. Germline assignment: CDR1 MNHEY and CDR2 SVGAGI. V lost 6 bases, J lost 7 bases, and 2 bases stayed unmatched. The CDR3 protein is CASRGQGGQPQHF. DNA for the CDR3: TGTGCCAGCAGGGGACAGGGGGGACAGCCCCAGCATTTT.

This clone was seen just once. V usage is TRBV6-1 and J usage is TRBJ1-2; D is uncertain. The CDR3 sequence is 12 residues long. Germline CDR1 MNHNS, CDR2 SASEGT. Trimming removed 2 bases at V and 4 bases at J, with 5 bases between. CDR3 DNA: TGTGCCAGCAGTGAACGTCCCTATGGCTACACCTTC. This codes for CASSERPYGYTF.

The J gene is TRBJ1-2, the V gene TRBV4-2, with D perhaps matching TRBD1 (6 bases). The CDR3 sequence is 15 residues long. Trimming took off 2 bases at V and 8 bases at J, with 18 bases between the two ends. The germline V gene has CDR1 LGHNA and CDR2 YNFKEQ. The CDR3 DNA is TGTGCCAGCAGCCAAAGTCCCCAGGGGAAAGGGGGCTACACCTTC. Translated, it gives CASSQSPQGKGGYTF.

J is TRBJ1-6 and V is TRBV3-1 (or the pseudogene TRBV3-2), with 7 bases identical to TRBD1. The CDR3 is 16 residues long. CDR1 and CDR2 from the germline V gene are LGHDT and YNNKEL (reference sequence). With 0 bases clipped from V and 7 bases from J, the junction kept 6 bases outside the gene matches. The CDR3 region is CASSQEGGTVNSPLHF. The CDR3 DNA reads as TGTGCCAGCAGCCAAGAAGGAGGGACAGTAAATTCACCCCTCCACTTT.

This chain connects TRBV9 to TRBJ2-7, with TRBD1 identical over 8 bases. The CDR3 spans 14 residues. Trimming took 4 bases from V and 3 from J; bases not matched to a gene: 6. The germline CDR1 and CDR2 sequences are SGDLS and YYNGEE. CDR3 DNA: TGTGCCAGCAGCCTAGGGGACAGGAACTACGAGCAGTACTTC. Its protein is CASSLGDRNYEQYF. The full variable domain, its missing parts supplied by reference TRBV9 and TRBJ2-7, is DSGVTQTPKHLITATGQRVTLRCSPRSGDLSVYWYQQSLDQGLQFLIQYYNGEERAKGNILERFSAQQFPDLHSELNLSSLELGDSALYFCASSLGDRNYEQYFGPGTRLTVT.

This chain joins TRBV11-2 and TRBJ2-2; D perhaps matches TRBD2 (6 bases). The V gene lost 1 base and the J gene lost 5 bases, with 17 bases spanning the gap. Germline V gives CDR1 SGHAT, CDR2 FQNNGV. The CDR3 consists of 17 residues. This chain's CDR3 is CASSLGSSGQVTGELFF. CDR3 sequence (DNA): TGTGCCAGCAGCTTAGGCTCAAGCGGGCAGGTTACCGGGGAGCTGTTTTTT.

This chain joins TRBV7-8 and TRBJ2-1; 8 bases are a match to TRBD2. Germline-derived CDR1 and CDR2 are SGHVS and FQNEAQ. The V and J ends lost 5 bases and 1 base, in that order; junction bases with no gene match: 7. The CDR3 is made up of 16 amino acids. The CDR3 bases are TGTGCCAGCAGCACCCGACTAGCGAGGTCCTACAATGAGCAGTTCTTC. Protein sequence: CASSTRLARSYNEQFF.

The J gene is TRBJ1-4, the V gene TRBV30; 9 positions agree with TRBD1. J lost 5 bases, V lost 8 bases, and 3 bases had no gene match. Germline V gene data show CDR1 as GTSNPN and CDR2 as SVGIG (reference sequence). The CDR3 extends over 12 amino acids. The CDR3 spells CAHRGPNEKLFF. For the CDR3, the DNA is TGTGCCCACAGGGGGCCGAATGAAAAACTGTTTTTT.

The rearrangement joins TRBV19 to TRBJ1-3; possible D gene TRBD1, 6 bases. The CDR3 sequence is 14 residues long. Germline CDR1 reads LNHDA; CDR2 reads SQIVND (reference sequence). Trimming removed 7 bases at V and 0 bases at J, with 10 bases between. The CDR3 sequence is CASTRTDSGNTIYF. CDR3 DNA sequence: TGTGCCAGTACCCGGACAGACTCTGGAAACACCATATATTTT.

This chain uses TRBV6-5 with TRBJ1-6; 7 nucleotides align to TRBD1. CDR1 MNHEY and CDR2 SVGAGI come from the germline V gene. The CDR3 sequence is 14 residues long. Trimming cost V 6 bases and J 7 bases; bases outside gene matches: 6. The CDR3: CASRRQGLNSPLHF. The CDR3 DNA is TGTGCCAGCAGACGACAGGGCTTAAATTCACCCCTCCACTTT.

This sequence joins TRBV5-6 and TRBJ1-2, with D possibly being TRBD1 (5 bases). CDR1 and CDR2 from the germline V gene are SGHDT and YYEEEE. V was pared by 3 bases and J by 4 bases, with 16 bases between. The CDR3 length is 15 residues. CDR3 DNA sequence: TGTGCCAGCAGCTGGGGCGGCCGCGCCGGCTATGGCTACACCTTC. Protein sequence: CASSWGGRAGYGYTF.

J is TRBJ2-7 and V is TRBV7-9, with D maybe TRBD2 (5 bases). CDR1 and CDR2 from the germline V gene are SEHNR and FQNEAQ (reference sequence). CDR3 size: 16 residues. V shed 0 bases and J shed 0 bases, with 12 bases lying between them. CDR3 nucleotide sequence: TGTGCCAGCAGCTTAGCTGGGAGCCCTAGCTCCTACGAGCAGTACTTC. Amino acids: CASSLAGSPSSYEQYF.

The rearrangement links TRBV30 to TRBJ1-1; D is ambiguous. Per the germline V gene, CDR1 is GTSNPN and CDR2 is SVGIG (reference sequence). V lost 4 bases to trimming and J lost 0 bases, with 9 bases between them. The CDR3 consists of 13 residues. The CDR3 sequence is CAWNWYMNTEAFF. As DNA, the CDR3 is TGTGCCTGGAATTGGTACATGAACACTGAAGCTTTCTTT.

There are a few counts of this clone. The CDR3 sequence: CASSFYRGSPLHF. The CDR3 DNA reads as TGTGCCAGCAGTTTTTATCGGGGGTCACCCCTCCACTTT. The chain joins TRBV12-3 or TRBV12-4 to TRBJ1-6; possibly TRBD1 for D (5 bases). This CDR3 comprises 13 residues. Trimming took off 3 bases at V and 10 bases at J, with 10 bases between the two ends.

This clone was counted only a few times. J is TRBJ1-6 and V is TRBV6-5, with TRBD1 identical over 9 bases. V lost 0 bases to trimming and J lost 7 bases; unmatched junction nucleotides: 1. The CDR3 runs to 15 residues. CDR1 and CDR2 (germline): MNHEY, SVGAGI. The CDR3 region is CASSYSGTGNSPLHF. CDR3 in DNA: TGTGCCAGCAGTTACTCCGGGACAGGGAATTCACCCCTCCACTTT.

The chain employs TRBV5-1 and TRBJ2-3, with 8 nucleotides matching TRBD2. The CDR3 sequence is 16 residues long. With V trimmed by 1 base and J by 0 bases, 4 bases remained unmatched. The germline CDR1 and CDR2 sequences are SGHRS and YFSETQ. The CDR3 DNA reads as TGCGCCAGCAGCTTGCCACTAGCGGCTAGCACAGATACGCAGTATTTT. It codes for CASSLPLAASTDTQYF.

This sequence joins TRBV30 and TRBJ1-1; D unclear. The V gene lost 3 bases and the J gene lost 5 bases, with 13 bases spanning the gap. This CDR3 has 13 amino acids. Looked up from germline, CDR1 is GTSNPN and CDR2 is SVGIG (reference sequence). In DNA, the CDR3 is TGTGCCTGGAGGGGCCTCCCGGGAACTGAAGCTTTCTTT. It translates to CAWRGLPGTEAFF.

The chain has TRBV24-1 and TRBJ2-1; 7 bases line up with TRBD1. The CDR3 totals 16 residues. The germline V gene has CDR1 KGHDR and CDR2 SFDVKD. The junction had 3 bases not matched to a gene; V was cut back by 2 bases and J by 0 bases. The DNA of the CDR3 is TGTGCCACCAGTGATTCGACAGGGAGCTCCTACAATGAGCAGTTCTTC. Residues: CATSDSTGSSYNEQFF.

The CDR3 DNA is TGTGCCAGCAGCTTGGGAAGGGGTAGCGGGGGGCTCGAGGAGACCCAGTACTTC. It translates to CASSLGRGSGGLEETQYF. The V gene is TRBV7-9, the J gene TRBJ2-5; 10 nucleotides line up with TRBD2. This CDR3 spans 18 amino acids. CDR1 SEHNR and CDR2 FQNEAQ come from the germline V gene (reference sequence). Trimming at V came to 3 bases and at J to 5 bases, leaving 15 bases not matched to a gene.

This chain links TRBV5-1 with TRBJ1-3, with D unclear. Germline lookup yields CDR1 SGHRS and CDR2 YFSETQ. This CDR3 spans 16 amino acids. Trimming pared 0 bases from V and 4 bases from J, leaving 14 bases between. CDR3 amino acids: CASSLDAYSSGNTIYF. Written as DNA, the CDR3 is TGCGCCAGCAGCTTGGATGCGTATTCTTCCGGAAACACCATATATTTT.

The chain is built from TRBV4-1 and TRBJ1-2; 10 nucleotides agree with TRBD1. CDR3 length equals 16 residues. CDR1 is MGHRA, CDR2 YSYEKL, per germline. With V trimmed by 4 bases and J by 2 bases, 7 bases remained unmatched. CDR3 in amino acids: CASSRDPGQGNYGYTF. The CDR3 nucleotides read TGCGCCAGCAGCCGAGATCCGGGACAGGGGAACTATGGCTACACCTTC.

As regards this clone: A junction end diverges from the germline sequence, so it may reflect a read error. This chain links TRBV7-7 with TRBJ2-3; TRBD1 matches at 8 bases. This CDR3 spans 14 amino acids. The germline CDR1 and CDR2 sequences are SSHAT and FNYEAQ (reference sequence). Here the CDR3 reads CASSAGGSTDTQYF. CDR3 in DNA: TGTGCTAGCAGCGCAGGGGGCTCGACAGATACGCAGTATTTT.